One and the same sample provided the 13 T cell receptor beta chains below, sequenced in a study of blood T cell repertoires in COVID-19. Repertoires were generated with immunoSEQ multiplex PCR, while TCRdb's copy carries only in-frame clones and drops some. The sample shows 50,000 or so clones, around 86% of them seen only once. Source material: peripheral blood. All receptors come from a man aged 45 to 65 with active COVID-19.

This sequence joins TRBV7-9 and TRBJ2-3; 10 nucleotides line up with TRBD2. J was trimmed by 5 bases and V by 4 bases; bases with no gene match: 18. The V gene's germline CDR1 is SEHNR and CDR2 FQNEAQ (reference sequence). This CDR3 spans 19 amino acids. The CDR3 DNA reads TGTGCCAGCAGCTCCGTAGCGGGGGGAACGGATATCGAAAGAGATACGCAGTATTTT. Translating gives CASSSVAGGTDIERDTQYF. The full variable domain, completed using reference TRBV7-9 and TRBJ2-3, is DTGVSQNPRHKITKRGQNVTFRCDPISEHNRLYWYRQTLGQGPEFLTYFQNEAQLEKSRLLSDRFSAERPKGSFSTLEIQRTEQGDSAMYLCASSSVAGGTDIERDTQYFGPGTRLTVL.

The gene calls are TRBV11-3 and TRBJ2-7; TRBD1 agrees at 7 bases. The CDR3 covers 12 residues. The V gene end was trimmed by 6 bases and the J gene end by 4 bases; junction bases not matched to a gene: 3. Per germline, CDR1 SGHNT and CDR2 YENEEA. The CDR3 protein is CASSTGEYEQYF. The CDR3 nucleotides are TGTGCCAGCAGTACAGGGGAATACGAGCAGTACTTC. Full variable domain (missing parts from reference TRBV11-3 and TRBJ2-7): EAGVVQSPRYKIIEKKQPVAFWCNPISGHNTLYWYLQNLGQGPELLIRYENEEAVDDSQLPKDRFSAERLKGVDSTLKIQPAELGDSAVYLCASSTGEYEQYFGPGTRLTVT.

A few counts support this clone. V is TRBV5-1 and J is TRBJ2-1, with D perhaps TRBD1 (5 bases). CDR1 is SGHRS and CDR2 is YFSETQ in the germline V gene. The CDR3 extends over 13 amino acids. Trimming took off 5 bases at V and 4 bases at J, with 10 bases between the two ends. This CDR3 reads CASRLQDYNEQFF. CDR3 sequence (DNA): TGCGCCAGCAGACTACAGGATTACAATGAGCAGTTCTTC.

The rearrangement joins TRBV7-8 to TRBJ2-7; TRBD1 matches 8 bases. The CDR3 sequence is 16 residues long. V lost 4 bases to trimming and J lost 0 bases; unmatched junction nucleotides: 8. Germline V gene data show CDR1 as SGHVS and CDR2 as FQNEAQ. The CDR3 loop is CASSSSTGVGSYEQYF. For the CDR3, the DNA is TGTGCCAGCAGCTCTTCGACAGGGGTTGGCTCCTACGAGCAGTACTTC.

The V and J genes are TRBV3-1 (or the pseudogene TRBV3-2) and TRBJ2-1; no firm D call. Germline loops: CDR1 LGHDT, CDR2 YNNKEL (reference sequence). The CDR3 loop spans 13 amino acids. V was clipped by 0 bases and J by 9 bases, with 9 bases between them. The CDR3 reads CASSQDLRGEQFF. The CDR3 coding sequence is TGTGCCAGCAGCCAAGATCTGCGTGGTGAGCAGTTCTTC.

The chain carries TRBV6-5 and TRBJ1-5; D is perhaps TRBD1 (6 bases). The V end was cut by 6 bases, the J end by 2 bases, with 14 bases between. CDR1 and CDR2 (germline): MNHEY, SVGAGI. The CDR3 consists of 15 residues. The CDR3 DNA reads as TGTGCCAGCAGGCCCACACAGGGAGGCAATCAGCCCCAGCATTTT. Amino acid sequence: CASRPTQGGNQPQHF.

The chain employs TRBV30 and TRBJ2-2; TRBD1 is a possible D gene (6 bases). Germline values: CDR1 GTSNPN, CDR2 SVGIG (reference sequence). Trimming took off 4 bases at V and 1 base at J, with 10 bases between the two ends. CDR3 length equals 14 residues. The CDR3 DNA reads TGTGCCTGGACCGGGACAAGGAACACCGGGGAGCTGTTTTTT. It is translated as CAWTGTRNTGELFF.

The rearrangement links TRBV12-3 or TRBV12-4 to TRBJ2-1; weak D call: TRBD2 (6 bases). The CDR3 sequence is 13 residues long. Trimming removed 6 bases at V and 6 bases at J, with 12 bases between. The CDR3: CASRERARNEQFF. The CDR3 DNA reads as TGTGCCAGCAGGGAGCGGGCCCGCAATGAGCAGTTCTTC.

The chain has TRBV5-1 and TRBJ2-7, with D unclear. Germline V gene lookup returns CDR1 SGHRS and CDR2 YFSETQ. V lost 7 bases and J lost 4, with 15 bases in between. CDR3 size: 13 residues. CDR3 DNA sequence: TGCGCCAGCGGAGAGGATGTTCGGTACGAGCAGTACTTC. It translates to CASGEDVRYEQYF.

This clone showed up just once. V is TRBV6-5 and J is TRBJ2-3; no reliable D call. V lost 7 bases and J 4 bases, leaving 15 bases between the germline ends. The germline V gene encodes CDR1 MNHEY and CDR2 SVGAGI. CDR3 length: 14 residues. The CDR3 loop reads CASTLIRGSDTQYF. The DNA of the CDR3 is TGTGCCAGCACCCTGATTCGAGGCTCAGATACGCAGTATTTT.

The chain combines TRBV7-2 with TRBJ2-5, with D tentatively TRBD1 (5 bases). This CDR3 is built from 14 residues. Trimming took off 3 bases at V and 4 bases at J, with 12 bases between the two ends. Looked up from germline, CDR1 is SGHTA and CDR2 is FQGNSA. The CDR3 nucleotides read TGTGCCAGCAGCTTGGGCAGGGCCGTAGAGACCCAGTACTTC. Amino acids: CASSLGRAVETQYF.

This clone was seen a single time. V usage is TRBV19 and J usage is TRBJ1-2; D unresolved. This CDR3 is 13 amino acids long. The V gene's germline CDR1 is LNHDA and CDR2 SQIVND (reference sequence). V gave up 1 base and J gave up 4 bases, with 7 bases separating them. The CDR3 nucleotides are TGTGCCAGTAGTATAGCACAGCTCTATGGCTACACCTTC. Translated: CASSIAQLYGYTF.

The CDR3 DNA reads TGTGCCAGCAGCCGCTCGGACAGAAAATTCTACGAGCAGTACTTC. Protein: CASSRSDRKFYEQYF. The V gene is TRBV3-1 (or the pseudogene TRBV3-2), the J gene TRBJ2-7; tentative D call: TRBD1 (6 bases). This CDR3 is 15 amino acids long. Germline V gene lookup returns CDR1 LGHDT and CDR2 YNNKEL (reference sequence). The V end was cut by 4 bases, the J end by 3 bases, with 16 bases between.